This T cell receptor beta chain was sequenced during a study of OX40 agonist ivuxolimab in advanced cancers. Using immunoSEQ multiplex PCR, the repertoire was profiled, and TCRdb retains in-frame clones only, with some absent. This table has 65,000 to 95,000 clones, 85% to 90% appearing once. This clonotype was sampled from an adult with an advanced solid tumor such as melanoma, head and neck, liver or kidney cancer. The specimen comprised CD4+ or CD8+ T cells sorted from blood, sampled in a trial of the OX40 agonist ivuxolimab.

CDR3 DNA: TGCGCCAGCAGCTTGGCTGAGGGGAGCACTGAAGCTTTCTTT. Its translation is CASSLAEGSTEAFF. The chain combines TRBV5-1 with TRBJ1-1, with D tentatively TRBD1 (5 bases). The germline gives CDR1 SGHRS, CDR2 YFSETQ. This CDR3 contains 14 residues. V lost 0 bases and J lost 4, with 10 bases in between.